This is a list of T cell receptor beta chains from one sample in a study of identical twins. TCRdb reprocessed the 5' RACE reads with MiXCR, giving one entry per CDR3 protein. The data show 550,000 to 700,000 distinct CDR3 sequences, with 9.6% seen just once and under 3.5% held by the top ten. These data also featured in a second study, about yellow fever vaccine responses in identical twins.

The sample consisted of PBMCs. All receptors derive from a young woman in good health. Each CDR3 is given with its conserved first and last residue. D genes are given only for firm matches. Size tells how often a clone was seen (once, few, many) or the class of an expanded clone, and some rows leave it out.

cdr3_aa	cdr3_nt	v_call	j_call	d_call	clone_size
CASSLQGLDYGYTF	TGTGCCAGCAGCTTACAGGGTTTGGACTATGGCTACACCTTC	TRBV11-2	TRBJ1-2	.	.
CASSETPGRGSSYEQYF	TGTGCCAGCAGTGAAACCCCTGGGCGGGGGAGCTCCTACGAGCAGTACTTC	TRBV25-1	TRBJ2-7	TRBD2	.
CASSEAVTSGRAGIQNTQYF	TGTGCCAGCAGTGAAGCTGTGACTAGCGGGAGGGCCGGAATACAAAATACGCAGTATTTT	TRBV6-1	TRBJ2-3	TRBD2	.
CSAATGMNTEAFF	TGCAGCGCCGCGACAGGCATGAACACTGAAGCTTTCTTT	TRBV29-1	TRBJ1-1	.	few
CSVMDGREPEAFF	TGCAGCGTTATGGACGGGAGGGAGCCTGAAGCTTTCTTT	TRBV29-1	TRBJ1-1	.	.
CASSLSAGRNSYNEQFF	TGTGCCAGCAGTTTAAGCGCAGGGCGCAATTCCTACAATGAGCAGTTCTTC	TRBV27	TRBJ2-1	.	many
CASNPMDWQETQYF	TGTGCCAGCAACCCCATGGACTGGCAAGAGACCCAGTACTTC	TRBV7-2	TRBJ2-5	.	.
CASSLAVVGTYEQYF	TGTGCCAGCAGCTTAGCGGTGGTCGGAACCTACGAGCAGTACTTC	TRBV7-9	TRBJ2-7	.	.
CATRRLGGARTDTQYF	TGTGCCACCAGACGACTCGGGGGGGCCCGCACAGATACGCAGTATTTT	TRBV6-1	TRBJ2-3	TRBD2	few
CASSYLGTSGAQYF	TGTGCCAGCAGTTACCTCGGGACTAGCGGGGCCCAGTACTTC	TRBV6-5	TRBJ2-5	TRBD2	few
CASSPQAQISYEQYF	TGTGCCAGCAGCCCTCAAGCCCAAATCTCCTACGAGCAGTACTTC	TRBV7-2	TRBJ2-7	.	many
CASSQVVSSYEQYF	TGTGCCAGCAGCCAAGTGGTCTCCTCCTACGAGCAGTACTTC	TRBV3-1	TRBJ2-7	.	many
CASSLVLYEQYF	TGTGCCAGCAGCTTAGTACTCTACGAGCAGTACTTC	TRBV7-9	TRBJ2-7	.	many